The 20 T cell receptor beta chains below all came from one sample that was sequenced in a study of identical twins. TCRdb used MiXCR to reprocess the 5' RACE reads, holding one entry per CDR3 protein. The repertoire holds around 1.7 million distinct CDR3 sequences, with about 32% as singletons. Sequenced input: cord blood. The source of these receptors is a newborn girl in good health.

This clonotype appeared a few times. The genes are TRBV10-3 and TRBJ1-1; TRBD1 agrees at 9 bases. Germline CDR1 reads ENHRY; CDR2 reads SYGVKD. Trimming took 5 bases from V and 0 from J; bases not matched to a gene: 4. The CDR3 consists of 15 residues. Here the CDR3 DNA reads TGTGCCATCAGTAAGGGGGACAGGGTGAACACTGAAGCTTTCTTT. Translated, it gives CAISKGDRVNTEAFF.

The rearrangement uses TRBV7-9 and TRBJ1-2; no firm D call. V was clipped by 4 bases and J by 2 bases, with 14 bases between them. In germline, CDR1 is SEHNR, CDR2 FQNEAQ (reference sequence). The CDR3 has 15 residues. CDR3 sequence: CASSSLRVLNYGYTF. For the CDR3, the DNA is TGTGCCAGCAGCTCCCTCAGAGTCCTAAACTATGGCTACACCTTC.

The chain is built from TRBV5-1 and TRBJ2-1; 11 nucleotides agree with TRBD2. Germline V lookup: CDR1 SGHRS, CDR2 YFSETQ. V gave up 0 bases and J gave up 2 bases; unmatched junction bases: 16. The CDR3 consists of 21 residues. The CDR3 reads CASSLVLAGGAWVSTYNEQFF. The CDR3 DNA sequence: TGCGCCAGCAGCTTGGTCCTAGCGGGGGGCGCTTGGGTGAGTACCTACAATGAGCAGTTCTTC.

There are a few counts of this clonotype. The chain employs TRBV28 and TRBJ2-7; D is unclear. Germline CDR1 reads MDHEN; CDR2 reads SYDVKM. This CDR3 has 12 amino acids. The V gene lost 7 bases and the J gene lost 2 bases, with 9 bases spanning the gap. CDR3 protein: CASNHQTYEQYF. The CDR3 nucleotides are TGTGCCAGCAACCACCAAACCTACGAGCAGTACTTC. The variable domain in full, completed from reference TRBV28 and TRBJ2-7, reads DVKVTQSSRYLVKRTGEKVFLECVQDMDHENMFWYRQDPGLGLRLIYFSYDVKMKEKGDIPEGYSVSREKKERFSLILESASTNQTSMYLCASNHQTYEQYFGPGTRLTVT.

Ten or more counts support this clonotype. The genes are TRBV12-3 or TRBV12-4 and TRBJ1-1; the D gene is possibly TRBD1 (5 bases). Trimming stripped 7 bases from V and 0 bases from J, with 9 bases between. The CDR3 runs to 13 residues. The CDR3 sequence is CASTTGMNTEAFF. The CDR3 nucleotides are TGTGCCAGCACCACAGGCATGAACACTGAAGCTTTCTTT.

This clonotype appeared a few times. This chain joins TRBV27 and TRBJ2-7; the match to TRBD1 covers 8 bases. Germline loops: CDR1 MNHEY, CDR2 SMNVEV (reference sequence). This CDR3 region has 15 residues. V dropped 2 bases and J dropped 5; count of bases not matched to a gene: 8. Here the CDR3 reads CASSLRDRPGDEQYF. The CDR3 DNA follows: TGTGCCAGCAGTTTAAGGGACAGGCCAGGGGACGAGCAGTACTTC.

The chain is built from TRBV7-9 and TRBJ2-5, with 9 nucleotides matching TRBD2. Germline V gene lookup returns CDR1 SEHNR and CDR2 FQNEAQ (reference sequence). With V trimmed by 7 bases and J by 11 bases, 11 bases remained unmatched. CDR3 length: 13 residues. The CDR3 loop reads CASTRGGAGEQYF. Written as DNA, the CDR3 is TGTGCCAGCACCCGCGGGGGGGCGGGTGAGCAGTACTTC.

The V and J genes are TRBV15 and TRBJ2-6; D is tentatively TRBD1 or TRBD2 (5 bases each). V was clipped by 0 bases and J by 2 bases, with 11 bases between them. CDR1 and CDR2 (germline): LNHNV, YYDKDF (reference sequence). This CDR3 contains 17 residues. CDR3 nucleotides: TGTGCCACCAGCAGAGATAAAAGAGGGGCTGGGGCCAACGTCCTGACTTTC. Amino acids: CATSRDKRGAGANVLTF.

Remarks on this clonotype: This clone may be a read error of a much larger clone one base away. The chain joins TRBV24-1 to TRBJ2-3; the D is unclear. Germline V gene sequence: CDR1 KGHDR, CDR2 SFDVKD. The ends were cut back, 7 bases at V and 4 bases at J, with 8 bases in the middle. The CDR3 runs 12 residues. The DNA of the CDR3 is TGTGCCACCAGAGGTTTGGCAGATACGCAGTATTTT. It encodes CATRGLADTQYF.

This clonotype has ten or more counts. The chain combines TRBV10-3 with TRBJ2-7; D possibly matches TRBD1 or TRBD2 (7 bases each). The germline gives CDR1 ENHRY, CDR2 SYGVKD. V dropped 9 bases and J dropped 0 bases, with 12 bases sitting between them. The CDR3 spans 13 residues. CDR3 residues: CAMRGTASYEQYF. CDR3 bases: TGTGCCATGCGGGGGACAGCCTCCTACGAGCAGTACTTC.

The chain combines TRBV4-3 with TRBJ2-7; D may be TRBD2 (5 bases). The germline V gene encodes CDR1 LGHNA and CDR2 YSLEER. The V gene lost 2 bases and the J gene lost 3 bases, with 11 bases spanning the gap. CDR3 length equals 14 residues. CDR3 nucleotide sequence: TGCGCCAGCAGCCAAAGTAGAGGGATCTACGAGCAGTACTTC. Amino acid sequence: CASSQSRGIYEQYF.

The chain recombines TRBV28 with TRBJ1-2, with a weak D call TRBD1 (5 bases). Trimming shortened V by 3 bases and J by 5 bases, and 13 bases separated the two germline ends. In germline, CDR1 is MDHEN, CDR2 SYDVKM. The CDR3 is 14 residues long. Written as DNA, the CDR3 is TGTGCCAGCAGTTTCGGGGGGTTGGGGTATGGCTACACCTTC. Residues: CASSFGGLGYGYTF.

This clonotype was counted at least ten times. The genes are TRBV21-1 and TRBJ2-5; the table's D gene call, TRBD2, was not cross checked with the DNA. TRBV21-1 is annotated as a pseudogene. The CDR3 runs 15 residues. CDR3 in amino acids: CASMGLAGLLVTQYF. Here the CDR3 DNA reads TGTGCCAGCATGGGACTAGCGGGGTTACTTGTGACCCAGTACTTC.

The chain employs TRBV19 and TRBJ1-4; D might be TRBD1 (5 bases). CDR1 and CDR2 (germline): LNHDA, SQIVND (reference sequence). The CDR3 is 16 amino acids. Trimming took off 6 bases at V and 4 bases at J, with 18 bases between the two ends. This CDR3 is CASSIGGGANNEKLFF. The DNA of the CDR3 is TGTGCCAGTAGCATTGGCGGAGGGGCGAATAATGAAAAACTGTTTTTT.

The chain joins TRBV11-2 to TRBJ2-5; 7 nucleotides agree with TRBD2. In germline, CDR1 is SGHAT, CDR2 FQNNGV. The CDR3 length is 13 residues. The V gene end was trimmed by 4 bases and the J gene end by 11 bases; junction bases not matched to a gene: 10. The CDR3: CASSSKLAVSQYF. In DNA, the CDR3 is TGTGCCAGCAGCTCAAAGCTAGCGGTATCGCAGTACTTC.

With respect to this clonotype: A much larger clone lies one base from this, so it may be a read error. The genes are TRBV20-1 and TRBJ2-5; D may be TRBD1 (5 bases). This CDR3 has 13 amino acids. Germline CDR1 reads DFQATT; CDR2 reads SNEGSKA (reference sequence). As DNA, the CDR3 is TGCAGTGCTACAGGGTTAGACCAAGAGACCCGGTACTTC. This codes for CSATGLDQETRYF.

This clonotype was seen only a few times. The CDR3 nucleotides are TGTGCCAGCAGGCGTCCGCTAGGCCACTCCTACGAGCAGTACTTC. Its protein is CASRRPLGHSYEQYF. V and J are TRBV28 and TRBJ2-7, with D hard to call. The CDR3 totals 15 residues. Looked up from germline, CDR1 is MDHEN and CDR2 is SYDVKM. V was cut by 6 bases and J by 0 bases, with 15 bases left in between.

This clonotype came up a few times. This sequence joins TRBV25-1 and TRBJ2-7; TRBD2 matches at 7 bases. This CDR3 region has 16 residues. Trimming at V came to 2 bases and at J to 3 bases, leaving 10 bases not matched to a gene. Germline V gives CDR1 MGHDK, CDR2 SYGVNS. The CDR3 region has the DNA TGTGCCAGCAGTGAAATGGGAGGGACTTCCCTCTACGAGCAGTACTTC. Translating gives CASSEMGGTSLYEQYF.

The CDR3 sequence is CASRQAAANYGYTF. The DNA for the CDR3 is TGTGCCAGCAGACAGGCGGCCGCTAACTATGGCTACACCTTC. The chain has TRBV2 and TRBJ1-2; TRBD1 might be the D (5 bases). This CDR3 contains 14 residues. CDR1 is SNHLY and CDR2 is FYNNEI in the germline V gene. Trimming stripped 6 bases from V and 0 bases from J, with 11 bases between.

The chain carries TRBV5-1 and TRBJ2-3, with D unclear. The CDR3 loop spans 16 amino acids. The V end was cut by 2 bases, the J end by 2 bases, with 15 bases between. From germline, CDR1 is SGHRS and CDR2 YFSETQ. The CDR3 coding sequence is TGCGCCAGCAGCTTTCGGTCGGGTAAGGCCACAGATACGCAGTATTTT. It translates to CASSFRSGKATDTQYF.